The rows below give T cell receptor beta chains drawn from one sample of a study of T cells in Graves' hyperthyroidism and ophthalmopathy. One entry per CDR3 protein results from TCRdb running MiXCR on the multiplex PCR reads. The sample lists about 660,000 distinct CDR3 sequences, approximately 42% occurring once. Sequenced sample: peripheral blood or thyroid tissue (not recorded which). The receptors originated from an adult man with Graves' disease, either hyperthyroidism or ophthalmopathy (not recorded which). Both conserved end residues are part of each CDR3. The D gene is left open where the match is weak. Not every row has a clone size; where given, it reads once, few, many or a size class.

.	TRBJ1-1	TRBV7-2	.	CASSVERDMNTEAFF	TGTGCCAGCAGCGTTGAAAGGGACATGAACACTGAAGCTTTCTTT
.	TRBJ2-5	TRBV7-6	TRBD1	CASSRSTGGREETQYF	TGTGCCAGCAGCCGTTCGACAGGGGGAAGAGAAGAGACCCAGTACTTC
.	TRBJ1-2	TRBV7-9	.	CASSLAGGGNLYGYTF	TGTGCCAGCAGCTTAGCGGGCGGGGGAAACCTCTATGGCTACACCTTC
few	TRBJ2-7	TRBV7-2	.	CASSRGGTGEVEQYF	TGTGCCAGCAGCCGAGGAGGGACGGGGGAAGTCGAGCAGTACTTC
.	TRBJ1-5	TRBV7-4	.	CASSFEGVNQPQHF	TGTGCCAGCAGCTTTGAGGGGGTTAATCAGCCCCAGCATTTT
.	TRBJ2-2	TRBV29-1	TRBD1	CSAGYRGHTGELFF	TGCAGCGCCGGATACAGGGGGCACACCGGGGAGCTGTTTTTT
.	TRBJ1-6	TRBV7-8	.	CASSLESHSPLHF	TGTGCCAGCAGCTTAGAGTCACATTCACCCCTCCACTTT
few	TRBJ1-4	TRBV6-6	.	CASIGFPRVDGEKLFF	TGTGCCAGCATCGGTTTTCCGAGAGTGGACGGTGAAAAACTGTTTTTT
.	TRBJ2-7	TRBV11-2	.	CASSLSSGRENVQYF	TGTGCCAGCAGCTTGTCATCGGGCAGGGAAAATGTGCAGTACTTC
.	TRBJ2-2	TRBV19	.	CASSMLVGARNTGELFF	TGTGCCAGTAGTATGCTGGTTGGGGCCAGGAACACCGGGGAGCTGTTTTTT
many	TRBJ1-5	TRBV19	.	CASSIDREANQPQHF	TGTGCCAGTAGTATAGATCGGGAGGCTAATCAGCCCCAGCATTTT
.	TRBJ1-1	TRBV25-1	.	CASSELKAAEAFF	TGTGCCAGCAGTGAATTAAAGGCCGCTGAAGCTTTCTTT
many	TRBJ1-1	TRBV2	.	CASSPNGVGTEAFF	TGTGCCAGCAGTCCGAATGGGGTTGGGACTGAAGCTTTCTTT
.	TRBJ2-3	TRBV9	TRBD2	CASSATTSKSDTQYF	TGTGCCAGCAGCGCTACGACTAGCAAGTCAGATACGCAGTATTTT
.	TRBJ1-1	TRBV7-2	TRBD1	CASSSPGQGAGRAFF	TGTGCCAGCAGCTCACCGGGACAGGGGGCTGGCAGAGCTTTCTTT
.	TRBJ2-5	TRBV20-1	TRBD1	CSARDRVEETQYF	TGCAGTGCTAGGGACAGGGTGGAAGAGACCCAGTACTTC
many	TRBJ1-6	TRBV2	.	CASRSGSNSPLHF	TGTGCCAGCCGGTCGGGCTCTAATTCACCCCTCCACTTT
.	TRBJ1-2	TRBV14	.	CASSHDDGYGYTF	TGTGCCAGCTCACACGACGACGGGTATGGCTACACCTTC
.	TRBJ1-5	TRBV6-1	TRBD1	CASSTGTGDQPQHF	TGTGCCAGCAGTACCGGGACAGGGGATCAGCCCCAGCATTTT